Sequencing of this TCR beta chain was carried out in a study of cytomegalovirus exposure and HLA in healthy donors. Regarding the study as a whole: A list of around 160 TCR beta chains associated with cytomegalovirus was given. Clonal expansion, a later analysis showed, was greater in HLA-associated TCR beta chains than in equally common others.

With 60 Vbeta and 13 Jbeta primers, the PCR was carried out. The repertoire was sequenced with immunoSEQ multiplex PCR; TCRdb's copy has only in-frame clones and lacks some. The sample lists about 140,000 clones, roughly 77% occurring once. In the case of this clone: Its specificity is not known.

V shed 7 bases and J shed 10 bases, with 19 bases lying between them. The CDR3 consists of 13 residues. Germline CDR1 is SGHNT and CDR2 is YENEEA. The rearrangement links TRBV11-3 to TRBJ1-1; D is perhaps TRBD1 (5 bases). Input material: PBMCs. This sequence originates from a female donor in good health and CMV-seronegative. DNA of the CDR3: TGTGCCAGCACTCTCACCGGGGGACCCACAGCTTTCTTT. As protein: CASTLTGGPTAFF.